This TCR beta chain derives from a study of T cells in Graves' hyperthyroidism and ophthalmopathy. Study information: Blood was drawn when the patient was first diagnosed and still untreated.

Notes on the study in general: The model forecast ophthalmopathy, anticipating it by a median approximately 6.1 months before onset.

Per the germline V gene, CDR1 is LNHNV and CDR2 is YYDKDF (reference sequence). The CDR3 totals 14 residues. V trimming: 3 bases; J trimming: 9 bases; junction bases outside the gene matches: 9. Details on this clonotype: The target antigen is unknown.

RNA transcripts yielded amplified TCR beta CDR3 regions. Initially, a first-round RT-PCR of the TCR CDR3 employed the HTBI primer set. TCRdb itself ran the multiplex PCR reads through MiXCR, one entry per CDR3 protein. The sample comprises approximately 34,000 distinct CDR3 sequences, around half of which are singletons, and 20% to 30% rests with the top ten. Ophthalmopathy cases met thresholds of Clinical Activity Score at least 3, NOSPECS grade at least 4 and duration under 3 months. This TCR was sampled from a woman aged 40 to 50 with Graves' ophthalmopathy. What was sequenced was blood. The chain recombines TRBV15 with TRBJ2-5; the match to TRBD2 covers 8 bases. This CDR3 reads CATSRRGASQPQYF. The DNA for the CDR3 is TGTGCCACCAGCAGGCGGGGGGCCAGTCAGCCCCAGTACTTC.